The 24 T cell receptor beta chains in this list originate from one sample, sequenced in a study of OX40 agonist ivuxolimab in advanced cancers. Profiled with immunoSEQ multiplex PCR; TCRdb holds only in-frame clones, not every one. The data contain 50,000 to 65,000 clones, around 80% of them singletons. The sequencing used CD4+ or CD8+ T cells sorted from blood, collected in a trial of the OX40 agonist ivuxolimab. The receptors were gathered from an adult with an advanced solid tumor such as melanoma, head and neck, liver or kidney cancer.

V usage is TRBV28 and J usage is TRBJ1-4; TRBD1 matches 7 bases. This CDR3 is built from 16 residues. V was pared by 3 bases and J by 8 bases, with 12 bases of the junction left unmatched. Germline CDR1 is MDHEN and CDR2 is SYDVKM. CDR3: CASSFLATGRAEKLFF. The CDR3 bases are TGTGCCAGCAGTTTTCTAGCGACAGGGAGGGCGGAAAAACTGTTTTTT.

The chain is built from TRBV27 and TRBJ2-3; 11 bases match TRBD2. The germline CDR1 and CDR2 sequences are MNHEY and SMNVEV (reference sequence). This CDR3 spans 16 amino acids. Trimming removed 0 bases from V and 10 bases from J; junction bases left unmatched: 9. The CDR3 nucleotides read TGTGCCAGCAGTTTATCAACTAGCGGGGGATTTGGGGCGCAGTATTTT. It yields the protein CASSLSTSGGFGAQYF.

As concerns this clone: One end of the junction is discordant with germline, which a read error may explain. V gene TRBV5-8 combines with J gene TRBJ1-1; TRBD1 matches 7 bases. The germline CDR1 and CDR2 sequences are SGHTS and YDEGEE. CDR3 length: 11 amino acids. The CDR3 sequence: CASSFGQEGVF. The CDR3, as DNA: TGTGCCAGCAGCTTTGGACAGGAAGGGGTCTTT.

J is TRBJ1-2 and V is TRBV28, with D unclear. The length of the CDR3 is 12 residues. V lost 9 bases and J lost 8, with 16 bases in between. Germline V gene sequence: CDR1 MDHEN, CDR2 SYDVKM. CDR3 in amino acids: CASSLLGRGYTF. The DNA of the CDR3 is TGTGCCAGTTCACTCCTTGGTCGGGGCTACACCTTC.

V usage is TRBV21-1 and J usage is TRBJ1-1. TRBV21-1 has pseudogene status. The CDR3 contains 14 residues. The CDR3 is CASSRERGNTEAFF. The CDR3 coding sequence is TGTGCCAGCAGTAGGGAGAGGGGGAACACTGAAGCTTTCTTT.

This chain uses TRBV27 with TRBJ1-3; the D is unclear. Trimming removed 4 bases at V and 0 bases at J, with 7 bases between. CDR1 and CDR2 (germline): MNHEY, SMNVEV (reference sequence). CDR3 length: 14 amino acids. CDR3 nucleotide sequence: TGTGCCAGCAGTTCGGGGTACTCTGGAAACACCATATATTTT. This translates into CASSSGYSGNTIYF.

The chain combines TRBV9 with TRBJ1-5; D is unresolved. CDR1 is SGDLS and CDR2 is YYNGEE in the germline V gene. The CDR3 spans 13 residues. Trimming stripped 0 bases from V and 6 bases from J, with 7 bases between. The CDR3 nucleotides read TGTGCCAGCAGCGTAGATCCTGGTCAGCCCCAGCATTTT. Amino acid sequence: CASSVDPGQPQHF.

The chain employs TRBV1 and TRBJ2-7; the table assigns TRBD2, which was not confirmed against the DNA. TRBV1 is described as a pseudogene. The CDR3 runs 18 residues. The CDR3 sequence is CTSSQDRQREDAPAEQYF. The CDR3 DNA sequence: TGCACCAGCAGCCAAGATCGGCAGCGGGAGGACGCCCCGGCGGAGCAGTACTTC.

J is TRBJ1-2 and V is TRBV5-1; D is unclear. Trimming removed 1 base at V and 5 bases at J, with 12 bases between. Germline V gene lookup returns CDR1 SGHRS and CDR2 YFSETQ. This CDR3 has 14 amino acids. The CDR3 protein is CASSLYGLSYGYTF. The CDR3 bases are TGCGCCAGCAGCTTGTATGGGTTGTCGTATGGCTACACCTTC. The entire variable domain, with the rest obtained from reference TRBV5-1 and TRBJ1-2, is as follows: KAGVTQTPRYLIKTRGQQVTLSCSPISGHRSVSWYQQTPGQGLQFLFEYFSETQRNKGNFPGRFSGRQFSNSRSEMNVSTLELGDSALYLCASSLYGLSYGYTFGSGTRLTVV.

The chain recombines TRBV5-8 with TRBJ2-6; 10 bases agree with TRBD1. The germline gives CDR1 SGHTS, CDR2 YDEGEE. This CDR3 is 20 amino acids long. The trim removed 2 bases at V and 2 bases at J, leaving 13 bases unmatched. The CDR3 nucleotides are TGTGCCAGCAGCTTAACTACCGGGACAGGGGACCTCGCTGGGGCCAACGTCCTGACTTTC. It encodes CASSLTTGTGDLAGANVLTF.

The chain uses TRBV9 and TRBJ2-3; D is uncertain. Germline CDR1 and CDR2: SGDLS and YYNGEE. The CDR3 runs 13 residues. V lost 0 bases, J lost 5 bases, and 7 bases lay in between. CDR3 DNA: TGTGCCAGCAGCGTAGAGCCGGGAGATACGCAGTATTTT. Translating it yields CASSVEPGDTQYF.

This clone is a singleton in its sample. V gene TRBV5-1 combines with J gene TRBJ1-2; D unresolved. Germline assignment: CDR1 SGHRS and CDR2 YFSETQ. The V and J ends lost 0 bases and 1 base respectively, with 10 bases between them. This CDR3 is built from 15 residues. Here the CDR3 DNA reads TGCGCCAGCAGCTTGGGGATACAAGTTAACTATGGCTACACCTTC. This gives the protein CASSLGIQVNYGYTF.

The V gene is TRBV4-3, the J gene TRBJ2-7; 9 bases line up with TRBD1. The CDR3 covers 13 residues. Germline-derived CDR1 and CDR2 are LGHNA and YSLEER. Trimming cost V 4 bases and J 7 bases; bases outside gene matches: 5. CDR3 sequence: CASSRNRGLEQYF. The CDR3 DNA reads TGCGCCAGCAGCCGGAACAGGGGGCTTGAGCAGTACTTC.

The V call is TRBV28, the J call TRBJ2-3; perhaps TRBD2 as D (8 bases). Trimming removed 3 bases at V and 5 bases at J, with 21 bases between. CDR1 and CDR2 (germline): MDHEN, SYDVKM. This CDR3 has 17 amino acids. The CDR3 reads CASSFSIVAGQRDTQYF. The CDR3 DNA is TGTGCCAGCAGTTTTAGTATCGTAGCGGGACAGAGAGATACGCAGTATTTT.

The chain's CDR3 is CASSPAKGNTIYF. CDR3 coding DNA: TGTGCCAGCTCCCCAGCCAAAGGAAACACCATATATTTT. The chain employs TRBV18 and TRBJ1-3; D gene uncertain. Trimming took 6 bases from V and 4 from J, leaving 10 bases between them. The germline V gene has CDR1 KGHSH and CDR2 LQKENI. The CDR3 spans 13 residues.

The chain's CDR3 is CASSVRPAPMNTEAFF. CDR3 in DNA: TGTGCCAGCAGCGTAAGGCCTGCCCCTATGAACACTGAAGCTTTCTTT. The V call is TRBV9, the J call TRBJ1-1; D is unresolved. V lost 1 base, J lost 0 bases, and 13 bases lay in between. The germline CDR1 and CDR2 sequences are SGDLS and YYNGEE. The CDR3 runs 16 residues. Full variable domain (outside the CDR3, taken from reference TRBV9 and TRBJ1-1): DSGVTQTPKHLITATGQRVTLRCSPRSGDLSVYWYQQSLDQGLQFLIQYYNGEERAKGNILERFSAQQFPDLHSELNLSSLELGDSALYFCASSVRPAPMNTEAFFGQGTRLTVV.

The V and J genes are TRBV10-1 and TRBJ2-3; possible D gene TRBD2, 5 bases. The germline V gene has CDR1 WNHNN and CDR2 SYGVQD (reference sequence). V dropped 5 bases and J dropped 2 bases, with 11 bases sitting between them. CDR3 length: 14 residues. In DNA, the CDR3 is TGCGCCAGCAGTTCCGGACTTTCCACAGATACGCAGTATTTT. Its protein is CASSSGLSTDTQYF.

The chain uses TRBV5-1 and TRBJ2-5; 13 bases align to TRBD2. V shed 4 bases and J 5 bases; nucleotides not matched to a gene: 5. The germline V gene has CDR1 SGHRS and CDR2 YFSETQ. The CDR3 is 15 residues long. CDR3 nucleotides: TGCGCCAGCAGCAGACTAGCGGGGGGCCAGGAGACCCAGTACTTC. Translated: CASSRLAGGQETQYF.

The rearrangement links TRBV6-6 to TRBJ2-7; D ambiguous. CDR3 length: 11 amino acids. Germline loops: CDR1 MNHNY, CDR2 SVGAGI (reference sequence). V lost 5 bases to trimming and J lost 1 base, with 3 bases between them. CDR3 protein: CASSTSYEQYF. The CDR3 coding sequence is TGTGCCAGCAGTACATCCTACGAGCAGTACTTC.

CDR3 region: CASSPHSGGATDTQYF. The CDR3 nucleotides read TGCGCCAGCAGCCCCCATAGCGGGGGGGCGACAGATACGCAGTATTTT. The chain uses TRBV5-1 and TRBJ2-3; 11 bases are shared with TRBD2. V lost 4 bases to trimming and J lost 3 bases; unmatched junction nucleotides: 7. CDR1 SGHRS and CDR2 YFSETQ come from the germline V gene. The CDR3 runs 16 residues.

CDR3: CASSLAGAGDNEQFF. The CDR3 DNA follows: TGTGCCAGCAGCTTAGCGGGGGCGGGAGACAATGAGCAGTTCTTC. V gene TRBV7-6 combines with J gene TRBJ2-1, with D perhaps matching TRBD2 (7 bases). In germline, CDR1 is SGHVS, CDR2 FNYEAQ. The CDR3 contains 15 residues. V was shortened by 0 bases and J by 5 bases, with 11 bases between the two germline ends. Combining the CDR3 with reference TRBV7-6 and TRBJ2-1 gives the whole variable domain GAGVSQSPRYKVTKRGQDVALRCDPISGHVSLYWYRQALGQGPEFLTYFNYEAQQDKSGLPNDRFSAERPEGSISTLTIQRTEQRDSAMYRCASSLAGAGDNEQFFGPGTRLTVL.

The chain recombines TRBV28 with TRBJ1-1, with 8 bases that match TRBD1. CDR1 and CDR2 from the germline V gene are MDHEN and SYDVKM. This CDR3 comprises 15 residues. V dropped 8 bases and J dropped 6; count of bases not matched to a gene: 14. The CDR3 sequence: CASRLQGVFGAEAFF. The CDR3 region has the DNA TGTGCCAGCCGGTTACAGGGGGTATTCGGGGCTGAAGCTTTCTTT.

V gene TRBV15 combines with J gene TRBJ2-1; 7 positions agree with TRBD2. Per the germline V gene, CDR1 is LNHNV and CDR2 is YYDKDF (reference sequence). This CDR3 region has 17 residues. V was clipped by 0 bases and J by 4 bases; unmatched bases: 9. The CDR3 region has the DNA TGTGCCACCAGCAGAGAATACCCGGGACTACCGTACAATGAGCAGTTCTTC. It translates to CATSREYPGLPYNEQFF.

The chain couples TRBV5-6 to TRBJ2-7, with a weak D call TRBD1 (5 bases). With 2 bases removed from V and 2 bases from J, the gap between germline ends came to 11 bases. Germline V gene data show CDR1 as SGHDT and CDR2 as YYEEEE. CDR3 length: 14 amino acids. This chain's CDR3 is CASSFSGLPYEQYV. The CDR3 DNA is TGTGCCAGCAGCTTTTCAGGGCTTCCCTACGAGCAGTACGTC.